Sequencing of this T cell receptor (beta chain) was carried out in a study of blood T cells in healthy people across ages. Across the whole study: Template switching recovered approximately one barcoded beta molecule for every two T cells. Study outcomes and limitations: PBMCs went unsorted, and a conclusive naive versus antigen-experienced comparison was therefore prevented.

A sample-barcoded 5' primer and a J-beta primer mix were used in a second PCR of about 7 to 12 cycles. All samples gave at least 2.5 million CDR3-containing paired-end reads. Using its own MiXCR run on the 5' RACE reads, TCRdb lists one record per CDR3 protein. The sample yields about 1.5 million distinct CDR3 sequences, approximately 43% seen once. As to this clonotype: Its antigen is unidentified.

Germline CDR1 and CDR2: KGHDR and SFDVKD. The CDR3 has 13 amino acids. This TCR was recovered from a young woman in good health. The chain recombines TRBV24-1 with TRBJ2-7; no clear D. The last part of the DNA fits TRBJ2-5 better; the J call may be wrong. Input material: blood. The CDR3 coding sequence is TGTGCCACGACGCCACTCGTGGTGATGACCCAGTACTTC. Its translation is CATTPLVVMTQYF.